One sample yielded the 8 T cell receptor beta chains listed below, sequenced in a study of response to subunit inactivated influenza vaccine (dated by TCRdb to between 2017 and 2018). Receptors were amplified or captured by RT-PCR. These reads were obtained on an Illumina HiSeq 2500. The public reads were run again by TCRdb, first through fastp at Q25 and then through MiXCR, and only productive beta chains were kept. Every CDR3 protein is listed once, alongside the most common genes and DNA of its rows. Present in this sample are about 540,000 distinct CDR3 sequences, under 25% of which were seen just once. The ten most abundant clones make up approximately 2.9% of the sample. The same sample was also studied in work on T cells expressing NK-cell markers. As the second paper documents: TCR beta cDNA libraries were prepared using 5'RACE template switching, which introduced a universal primer site and unique molecular identifiers.

Sequencing was performed on CD4+ T cells sorted from PBMCs, taken approximately 12 days after vaccination. These receptor sequences come from a man in his fifties or sixties who received an inactivated influenza vaccine. Donor details come from another sample of the same person, matched by shared clones.

This clonotype has just a few counts. This chain links TRBV4-3 with TRBJ2-2, with D possibly matching TRBD2 (5 bases). In germline, CDR1 is LGHNA, CDR2 YSLEER. The CDR3 spans 15 residues. V shed 1 base and J shed 4 bases, with 10 bases lying between them. The CDR3 DNA reads as TGCGCCAGCAGCCAAGTTCGGACTTCCACCGGGGAGCTGTTTTTT. Protein sequence: CASSQVRTSTGELFF.

With regard to this clonotype: The germline gene is not matched at one end of the junction; a read error may be the cause. V gene TRBV27 combines with J gene TRBJ2-5; D may be TRBD2 (5 bases). The CDR3 is made up of 16 amino acids. Germline V lookup: CDR1 MNHEY, CDR2 SMNVEV (reference sequence). In DNA form, the CDR3 reads TGCACCAGCAGTTTAGCGCCCCGTGGGCCTGGGGAGACCCAGTACTTC. Translated, it gives CTSSLAPRGPGETQYF.

This clonotype has just a few counts. V is TRBV5-1 and J is TRBJ2-1; TRBD1 agrees at 7 bases. J was trimmed by 8 bases and V by 4 bases; bases with no gene match: 6. From germline, CDR1 is SGHRS and CDR2 YFSETQ. The CDR3 runs to 13 residues. CDR3 sequence: CASSMDRLYEQFF. DNA of the CDR3: TGCGCCAGCAGCATGGACAGGCTTTATGAGCAGTTCTTC.

The V gene is TRBV29-1, the J gene TRBJ2-1, with 13 positions matching TRBD2. V lost 6 bases to trimming and J lost 5 bases; unmatched junction nucleotides: 7. Germline values: CDR1 SQVTM, CDR2 ANQGSEA. The CDR3 totals 15 residues. CDR3 DNA: TGCAGCGTGCTGGGACTAGCGGGACCGAACAATGAGCAGTTCTTC. Its protein is CSVLGLAGPNNEQFF.

This chain links TRBV29-1 with TRBJ2-7; D gene unclear. There are 12 residues in the CDR3. Looked up from germline, CDR1 is SQVTM and CDR2 is ANQGSEA. V was clipped by 7 bases and J by 6 bases, with 16 bases between them. DNA of the CDR3: TGCAGCGCCGGAGACCCGGCGTCCGAGCAGTACTTC. This encodes CSAGDPASEQYF.

This clonotype showed up just a few times. The V gene is TRBV15, the J gene TRBJ1-3, with D unresolved. Trimming shortened V by 1 base and J by 1 base, and 17 bases separated the two germline ends. Germline CDR1 is LNHNV and CDR2 is YYDKDF (reference sequence). The CDR3 is 18 amino acids. The CDR3 DNA sequence: TGTGCCACCAGCAGAGGAGGAACCGCCAGAGCGTCTGGAAACACCATATATTTT. It is translated as CATSRGGTARASGNTIYF.

A few counts support this clonotype. The rearrangement links TRBV5-1 to TRBJ2-1, with D perhaps TRBD1 (5 bases). Germline CDR1 is SGHRS and CDR2 is YFSETQ. Trimming shortened V by 4 bases and J by 5 bases, and 13 bases separated the two germline ends. CDR3 length equals 14 residues. The CDR3 DNA reads as TGCGCCAGCAGCATCGAACTACAGGACAATGAGCAGTTCTTC. Protein sequence: CASSIELQDNEQFF.

About this clonotype itself: Since no conserved phenylalanine or tryptophan closes the CDR3, a read error is the likely cause. V and J are TRBV7-2 and TRBJ1-1; D remains unclear. V lost 4 bases to trimming and J lost 0 bases, with 6 bases between them. Germline-derived CDR1 and CDR2 are SGHTA and FQGNSA. This CDR3 comprises 13 residues. The DNA for the CDR3 is TGTGCCAGCAGCTATGACATGAACACTGAAGCTTTCTCT. Amino acids: CASSYDMNTEAFS.